The entry that follows covers one T cell receptor beta chain sequence. This entry is derived from a study of blood T cell repertoires in COVID-19. Study-level background: Samples taken during acute and convalescent COVID-19 were collected in the United States, Italy and Spain.

The assay was immunoSEQ multiplex PCR, and TCRdb's table has in-frame clones only and misses some. The sample has approximately 65,000 clones, 65% to 80% seen once. Between the trimmed V and J ends, which lost 4 bases and 1 base, there was a span of 12 bases. The germline gives CDR1 SGHRS, CDR2 YFSETQ. The CDR3 totals 14 residues. Sequencing input: peripheral blood. The sequence came from a woman older than 75 with active or convalescent COVID-19. The chain combines TRBV5-1 with TRBJ2-7; TRBD1 might be the D (5 bases). CDR3 sequence reads: CASSRDSPSYEQYF. CDR3 bases: TGCGCCAGCAGCCGCGACAGTCCTTCCTACGAGCAGTACTTC.